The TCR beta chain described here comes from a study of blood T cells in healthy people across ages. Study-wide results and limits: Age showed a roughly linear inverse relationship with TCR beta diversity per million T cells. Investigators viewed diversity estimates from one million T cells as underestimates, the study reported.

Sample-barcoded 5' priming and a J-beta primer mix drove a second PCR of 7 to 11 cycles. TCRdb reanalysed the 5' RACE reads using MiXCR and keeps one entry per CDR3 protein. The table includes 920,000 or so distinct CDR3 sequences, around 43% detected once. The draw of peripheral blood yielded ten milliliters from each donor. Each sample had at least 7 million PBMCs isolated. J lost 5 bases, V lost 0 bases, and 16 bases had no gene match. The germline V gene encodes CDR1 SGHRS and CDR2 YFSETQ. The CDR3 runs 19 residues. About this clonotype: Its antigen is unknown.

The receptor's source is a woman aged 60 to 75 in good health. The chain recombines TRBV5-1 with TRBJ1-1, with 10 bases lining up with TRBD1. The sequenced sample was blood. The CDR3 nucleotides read TGCGCCAGCAGCTTGGCCTTTTTTCCTGGACAGGGGGGGAATACTGAAGCTTTCTTT. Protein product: CASSLAFFPGQGGNTEAFF. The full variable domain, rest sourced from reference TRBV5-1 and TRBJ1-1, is KAGVTQTPRYLIKTRGQQVTLSCSPISGHRSVSWYQQTPGQGLQFLFEYFSETQRNKGNFPGRFSGRQFSNSRSEMNVSTLELGDSALYLCASSLAFFPGQGGNTEAFFGQGTRLTVV.